Shown below are 23 T cell receptor beta chains from a single sample sequenced in a study of cytomegalovirus exposure and HLA in healthy donors. Researchers ran the PCR with 60 Vbeta and 13 Jbeta primers. Profiled with immunoSEQ multiplex PCR; TCRdb holds only in-frame clones, not every one. The table includes some 150,000 clones, about 71% detected once. Sequenced input: PBMCs. The receptors were sampled from a woman in her 30s in good health and CMV-seronegative.

The chain has TRBV7-6 and TRBJ2-2; D ambiguous. Germline V lookup: CDR1 SGHVS, CDR2 FNYEAQ. Trimming cost V 6 bases and J 4 bases, with 9 bases left between them. The CDR3 totals 13 residues. The CDR3 region is CASSRSSTGELFF. The CDR3 nucleotides read TGTGCCAGCAGTCGAAGTAGCACCGGGGAGCTGTTTTTT.

V gene TRBV2 combines with J gene TRBJ2-7, with unresolved D. The V end lost 6 bases, the J end lost 4 bases, and 10 bases lay between the germline ends. This CDR3 is 12 amino acids long. Germline CDR1 and CDR2: SNHLY and FYNNEI. DNA of the CDR3: TGTGCCAGCAGCCACACACGATACGAGCAGTACTTC. This gives the protein CASSHTRYEQYF.

V is TRBV19 and J is TRBJ1-5, with D tentatively TRBD1 (5 bases). CDR1 and CDR2 (germline): LNHDA, SQIVND (reference sequence). The CDR3 length is 15 residues. The V and J ends lost 3 bases and 2 bases respectively, with 11 bases between them. CDR3 DNA: TGTGCCAGTAGTATCGGGGGGGTGGGCAATCAGCCCCAGCATTTT. It is translated as CASSIGGVGNQPQHF.

The chain joins TRBV10-3 to TRBJ2-3; 7 bases line up with TRBD2. V was clipped by 11 bases and J by 0 bases; unmatched bases: 17. Germline lookup yields CDR1 ENHRY and CDR2 SYGVKD. The CDR3 consists of 17 residues. In DNA form, the CDR3 reads TGTGCCTTTTGGGGGGGTCTCAGTAAAACTAGCACAGATACGCAGTATTTT. This gives the protein CAFWGGLSKTSTDTQYF.

J is TRBJ1-5 and V is TRBV28; 8 bases align to TRBD1. Trimming at V came to 5 bases and at J to 4 bases, leaving 7 bases not matched to a gene. Germline V gene lookup returns CDR1 MDHEN and CDR2 SYDVKM. The CDR3 consists of 15 residues. This chain's CDR3 is CASSQPTGGNQPQHF. The CDR3 region has the DNA TGTGCCAGCAGTCAACCTACAGGGGGTAATCAGCCCCAGCATTTT.

The genes are TRBV9 and TRBJ1-4; D not certain. The germline V gene encodes CDR1 SGDLS and CDR2 YYNGEE. Trimming shortened V by 0 bases and J by 8 bases, and 11 bases separated the two germline ends. There are 14 residues in the CDR3. The CDR3 protein is CASSVAGGYEKLFF. CDR3 sequence (DNA): TGTGCCAGCAGCGTAGCAGGAGGGTACGAAAAACTGTTTTTT.

There are a few counts of this clone. This chain links TRBV7-2 with TRBJ2-1, with TRBD2 matching 8 bases. V lost 5 bases and J lost 6; bases outside the gene matches: 12. The CDR3 has 16 residues. CDR1 and CDR2 (germline): SGHTA, FQGNSA. In DNA, the CDR3 is TGTGCCAGCAGCCCAGGACTAGCCAGAGGGGGCAATGAGCAGTTCTTC. Translating gives CASSPGLARGGNEQFF.

The chain carries TRBV14 and TRBJ2-3; 7 bases are shared with TRBD2. J lost 4 bases, V lost 4 bases, and 5 bases had no gene match. The CDR3 contains 14 residues. Germline V lookup: CDR1 SGHDN, CDR2 FVKESK. This CDR3 is CASSLARGADTQYF. The CDR3 DNA follows: TGTGCCAGCAGCCTTGCTCGGGGGGCAGATACGCAGTATTTT.

The rearrangement links TRBV4-3 to TRBJ2-5, with D tentatively TRBD1 (6 bases). In germline, CDR1 is LGHNA, CDR2 YSLEER. V was shortened by 0 bases and J by 5 bases, with 13 bases between the two germline ends. The CDR3 totals 15 residues. The CDR3 here is CASSQDVRGGETQYF. DNA for the CDR3: TGCGCCAGCAGCCAAGACGTCAGGGGTGGGGAGACCCAGTACTTC.

For this clone: Different DNA sequences within this sample yield the same CDR3. The chain employs TRBV28 and TRBJ2-7; no clear D. Germline CDR1 MDHEN, CDR2 SYDVKM. The CDR3 has 12 residues. Deletions cut 5 bases from V and 2 bases from J, with 7 bases between. DNA of the CDR3: TGTGCCAGCAGTCCCCGAGCCTACGAGCAGTACTTC. It yields the protein CASSPRAYEQYF. Variable domain in full (rest from reference TRBV28 and TRBJ2-7): DVKVTQSSRYLVKRTGEKVFLECVQDMDHENMFWYRQDPGLGLRLIYFSYDVKMKEKGDIPEGYSVSREKKERFSLILESASTNQTSMYLCASSPRAYEQYFGPGTRLTVT.

The chain uses TRBV7-8 and TRBJ1-1; a possible D gene is TRBD1 (5 bases). There are 14 residues in the CDR3. V was clipped by 1 base and J by 1 base, with 7 bases between them. Germline V lookup: CDR1 SGHVS, CDR2 FQNEAQ. CDR3 in amino acids: CASSLVRENTEAFF. CDR3 DNA: TGTGCCAGCAGCTTAGTCAGGGAGAACACTGAAGCTTTCTTT.

CDR3 amino acids: CASSPGPAGLEQYF. The CDR3, as DNA: TGTGCCAGCTCTCCCGGGCCCGCGGGACTCGAGCAGTACTTC. The chain is built from TRBV27 and TRBJ2-7; tentatively, D is TRBD2 (6 bases). This CDR3 has 14 amino acids. Trimming took off 8 bases at V and 6 bases at J, with 20 bases between the two ends. Germline-derived CDR1 and CDR2 are MNHEY and SMNVEV (reference sequence).

This clone was counted only a few times. This chain connects TRBV4-1 to TRBJ2-5; TRBD1 is a possible D gene (6 bases). The end of the DNA fits TRBJ2-7 better, so the J call may be wrong. CDR3 size: 14 residues. Germline V gene sequence: CDR1 MGHRA, CDR2 YSYEKL. The CDR3 sequence is CASSQDEQGYEQYF. The CDR3 bases are TGCGCCAGCAGCCAAGACGAACAGGGTTACGAGCAGTACTTC.

V is TRBV9 and J is TRBJ2-7, with D tentatively TRBD2 (6 bases). Per the germline V gene, CDR1 is SGDLS and CDR2 is YYNGEE. The CDR3 sequence is 16 residues long. V lost 4 bases and J 0 bases, leaving 17 bases between the germline ends. Written as DNA, the CDR3 is TGTGCCAGCAGCATAAACGGCGGGGACCACTCCTACGAGCAGTACTTC. Translating it yields CASSINGGDHSYEQYF.

CDR3 bases: TGTGCCAGCAGCCCCGGACTAGCGGCCGCCTACGAGCAGTACTTC. This gives the protein CASSPGLAAAYEQYF. V is TRBV7-9 and J is TRBJ2-7; 10 bases align to TRBD2. This CDR3 contains 15 residues. Germline V gene lookup returns CDR1 SEHNR and CDR2 FQNEAQ (reference sequence). The junction had 6 bases not matched to a gene; V was cut back by 5 bases and J by 2 bases.

This clone was picked up a small number of times. This chain joins TRBV27 and TRBJ1-2; 11 nucleotides match TRBD1. The ends lost 6 bases at V and 7 bases at J; junction bases unmatched: 10. This CDR3 spans 15 amino acids. CDR1 is MNHEY, CDR2 SMNVEV, per germline (reference sequence). As DNA, the CDR3 is TGTGCCAGCAGGGTCATTGGGGACAGGGGGTCTGGCTACACCTTC. Amino acids: CASRVIGDRGSGYTF.

The genes are TRBV4-3 and TRBJ1-4, with D possibly matching TRBD1 (6 bases). Trimming left V 4 bases short and J 3 bases short, with 21 bases between. Germline CDR1 reads LGHNA; CDR2 reads YSLEER. CDR3 length: 18 amino acids. CDR3 DNA sequence: TGCGCCAGCAGCCCCTTTTCCCCAGGGGTCGGTGCTAATGAAAAACTGTTTTTT. Amino acids: CASSPFSPGVGANEKLFF.

The J gene is TRBJ2-1, the V gene TRBV2; D uncertain. In germline, CDR1 is SNHLY, CDR2 FYNNEI. The CDR3 runs 14 residues. V was clipped by 6 bases and J by 0 bases, with 9 bases between them. The CDR3 nucleotides are TGTGCCAGCAGCCTACTGAGCTCCTACAATGAGCAGTTCTTC. Its translation: CASSLLSSYNEQFF.

V gene TRBV7-3 combines with J gene TRBJ2-6, with D possibly TRBD1 on 6 matching bases. Germline V gene data show CDR1 as SGHTA and CDR2 as FQGTGA. Trimming removed 5 bases from V and 4 bases from J, with 18 bases in between. The CDR3 length is 17 residues. In DNA, the CDR3 is TGTGCCAGCAGCGGTTTGGCAGGGGTTTACGGGGCCAACGTCCTGACTTTC. This gives the protein CASSGLAGVYGANVLTF. Using reference TRBV7-3 and TRBJ2-6 for the parts outside the CDR3, the full variable domain is GAGVSQTPSNKVTEKGKYVELRCDPISGHTALYWYRQSLGQGPEFLIYFQGTGAADDSGLPNDRFFAVRPEGSVSTLKIQRTERGDSAVYLCASSGLAGVYGANVLTFGAGSRLTVL.

CDR3 sequence reads: CASSSRLAGGWNEQFF. CDR3 sequence (DNA): TGTGCCAGCAGTTCTAGACTAGCGGGAGGTTGGAATGAGCAGTTCTTC. The chain combines TRBV7-9 with TRBJ2-1, with 13 bases aligning to TRBD2. The germline V gene has CDR1 SEHNR and CDR2 FQNEAQ (reference sequence). CDR3 length equals 16 residues. The junction had 9 bases not matched to a gene; V was cut back by 6 bases and J by 7 bases.

This chain joins TRBV6-6 and TRBJ2-7; D ambiguous. The CDR3 covers 11 residues. The V gene's germline CDR1 is MNHNY and CDR2 SVGAGI (reference sequence). With 6 bases removed from V and 5 bases from J, the gap between germline ends came to 8 bases. CDR3 in amino acids: CASRKSDEQYF. For the CDR3, the DNA is TGTGCCAGCAGAAAATCGGACGAGCAGTACTTC.

V is TRBV19 and J is TRBJ1-2; D is uncertain. Between the trimmed V and J ends, which lost 7 bases and 0 bases, there was a span of 12 bases. The germline gives CDR1 LNHDA, CDR2 SQIVND (reference sequence). This CDR3 is built from 14 residues. This CDR3 reads CASKVWGANYGYTF. CDR3 nucleotides: TGTGCCAGTAAGGTGTGGGGAGCTAACTATGGCTACACCTTC.

The chain recombines TRBV19 with TRBJ2-5; a possible D gene is TRBD2 (6 bases). The end of the DNA fits TRBJ2-7 better, so the J call may be wrong. There are 13 residues in the CDR3. Per the germline V gene, CDR1 is LNHDA and CDR2 is SQIVND (reference sequence). The CDR3: CASSPGLNYEQYF. Written as DNA, the CDR3 is TGTGCCAGTAGTCCGGGACTTAACTACGAGCAGTACTTC.